Included here is one T cell receptor (beta chain) sequence, with context. It was with a sample-barcoded 5' primer and a J-beta primer mix that a second PCR of about 6 to 11 cycles was run. TCRdb re-derived calls from the 5' RACE reads in MiXCR, one entry per CDR3 protein. The profile shows about 970,000 distinct CDR3 sequences, roughly 51% of them singletons. Trimming removed 6 bases from V and 8 bases from J; junction bases left unmatched: 5. CDR1 is MNHEY, CDR2 SMNVEV, per germline (reference sequence). The CDR3 length is 14 residues. This entry comes from a study of blood T cells in healthy people across ages. PBMCs numbering at least 7 million were isolated per sample.

The rearrangement links TRBV27 to TRBJ2-1; 12 nucleotides align to TRBD2. The specimen sequenced was blood. The TCR sequence derives from a woman in her fifties or sixties in good health. The CDR3 DNA reads as TGTGCCAGCAGACTCCTAGCGGGAGGGGATGAGCAGTTCTTC. Protein sequence: CASRLLAGGDEQFF.